A single sample gave rise to the 24 T cell receptor beta chains below, sequenced in a study of technical replicates of blood from a handful of donors. Only in-frame clones appear in the TCRdb table, and some are missing; sequencing was by immunoSEQ multiplex PCR. The sample includes tens of thousands of clones, roughly 90% of them seen just once. The sample comprised T cells isolated from PBMCs. The receptor set was obtained from a human donor in good health.

This rearrangement joins TRBV10-3 to TRBJ1-1; the D gene is possibly TRBD1 (6 bases). Germline CDR1 is ENHRY and CDR2 is SYGVKD. Trimming pared 0 bases from V and 1 base from J, leaving 9 bases between. This CDR3 is built from 15 residues. CDR3 loop: CAISESRTANTEAFF. The CDR3 coding sequence is TGTGCCATCAGTGAGTCAAGGACAGCGAACACTGAAGCTTTCTTT.

The chain employs TRBV4-1 and TRBJ2-5, with 10 nucleotides matching TRBD2. Germline V gene data show CDR1 as MGHRA and CDR2 as YSYEKL. The CDR3 length is 16 residues. V shed 4 bases and J 6 bases; nucleotides not matched to a gene: 11. CDR3 DNA sequence: TGCGCCAGCAGCCCTACGACCGGGACTAGCGTTAAGACCCAGTACTTC. It encodes CASSPTTGTSVKTQYF.

The chain carries TRBV27 and TRBJ2-2, with no clear D. Trimming cost V 7 bases and J 6 bases, with 9 bases left between them. Germline loops: CDR1 MNHEY, CDR2 SMNVEV (reference sequence). This CDR3 region has 12 residues. The CDR3, as DNA: TGTGCCAGCAACCCGGGTGCCGGGGAGCTGTTTTTT. Its protein is CASNPGAGELFF.

V usage is TRBV6-5 and J usage is TRBJ2-5, with 7 bases identical to TRBD2. The V segment lost 6 bases and the J segment 4 bases; nucleotides outside the gene matches: 11. Germline V gene lookup returns CDR1 MNHEY and CDR2 SVGAGI. The CDR3 sequence is 15 residues long. CDR3 residues: CASSNGVAGLETQYF. Here the CDR3 DNA reads TGTGCCAGCAGCAACGGGGTAGCGGGCTTAGAGACCCAGTACTTC.

This clone has only one observation. The chain links TRBV6-6 to TRBJ1-5; D is undetermined. This CDR3 contains 16 residues. Trimming took 2 bases from V and 2 from J, leaving 13 bases between them. Germline V gives CDR1 MNHNY, CDR2 SVGAGI (reference sequence). DNA of the CDR3: TGTGCCAGCAGTTACGTCGTCCCAACGGGCAATCAGCCCCAGCATTTT. It is translated as CASSYVVPTGNQPQHF.

The V call is TRBV7-8, the J call TRBJ2-7, with 8 bases aligning to TRBD1. This CDR3 region has 14 residues. The germline V gene encodes CDR1 SGHVS and CDR2 FQNEAQ. Losses at the gene ends were 3 bases for V and 6 bases for J; bases not matched to a gene: 7. In DNA form, the CDR3 reads TGTGCCAGCAGCTTCGGACAGGGCGGTCGCGAGCAGTACTTC. Residues: CASSFGQGGREQYF.

The V and J genes are TRBV29-1 and TRBJ2-3; possibly TRBD1 for D (6 bases). The germline V and J ends were trimmed by 3 bases and 0 bases, with 10 bases remaining between them. Germline V gives CDR1 SQVTM, CDR2 ANQGSEA. CDR3 length equals 14 residues. Written as DNA, the CDR3 is TGCAGCGTTGAGGTACAGGGAAGCACAGATACGCAGTATTTT. Translated: CSVEVQGSTDTQYF.

The chain has TRBV6-1 and TRBJ1-1, with D possibly being TRBD1 (5 bases). There are 14 residues in the CDR3. Trimming took 7 bases from V and 1 from J, leaving 13 bases between them. Germline CDR1 reads MNHNS; CDR2 reads SASEGT. For the CDR3, the DNA is TGTGCCAGCAAAGCGGGACCCACGAACACTGAAGCTTTCTTT. Translating gives CASKAGPTNTEAFF.

The CDR3 is CASDRGGEKLFF. The CDR3 DNA reads TGTGCCAGTGACAGGGGTGGTGAAAAACTGTTTTTT. This chain uses TRBV19 with TRBJ1-4; 8 bases are shared with TRBD1. V was pared by 8 bases and J by 7 bases, with 3 bases of the junction left unmatched. The CDR3 contains 12 residues. Per the germline V gene, CDR1 is LNHDA and CDR2 is SQIVND (reference sequence).

The chain carries TRBV7-6 and TRBJ2-3, with 7 bases aligning to TRBD2. With V trimmed by 1 base and J by 1 base, 2 bases remained unmatched. Germline assignment: CDR1 SGHVS and CDR2 FNYEAQ. The CDR3 has 15 residues. The CDR3 region is CASSLGGLRTDTQYF. For the CDR3, the DNA is TGTGCCAGCAGCTTAGGGGGACTACGCACAGATACGCAGTATTTT.

This clone was seen a single time. The CDR3 DNA follows: TGTGCCAGCAGTTTATCGGGGGGAGGAAGGAATGAGCAGTTCTTC. This codes for CASSLSGGGRNEQFF. The chain is built from TRBV27 and TRBJ2-1; maybe TRBD2 (6 bases). Germline V CDR1 and CDR2: MNHEY, SMNVEV (reference sequence). Trimming cost V 0 bases and J 7 bases, with 13 bases left between them. The CDR3 has 15 residues.

J is TRBJ2-3 and V is TRBV6-5; TRBD2 matches 7 bases. The CDR3 is 12 amino acids. The J segment lost 1 base and the V segment lost 8 bases, leaving 0 bases of the junction unmatched. Germline V gene lookup returns CDR1 MNHEY and CDR2 SVGAGI. CDR3: CASGLGTDTQYF. For the CDR3, the DNA is TGTGCCAGCGGACTAGGCACAGATACGCAGTATTTT.

This clone was found once. V is TRBV28 and J is TRBJ2-7; 8 bases map to TRBD2. V was clipped by 5 bases and J by 2 bases; unmatched bases: 11. CDR1 and CDR2 from the germline V gene are MDHEN and SYDVKM. This CDR3 is 16 amino acids long. As DNA, the CDR3 is TGTGCCAGCAGTGGTGAATCGGGACTAGTACCCTACGAGCAGTACTTC. Its translation: CASSGESGLVPYEQYF.

The chain recombines TRBV9 with TRBJ1-4; 7 bases fit TRBD1. The CDR3 totals 15 residues. CDR1 is SGDLS, CDR2 YYNGEE, per germline. J was trimmed by 4 bases and V by 3 bases; bases with no gene match: 6. Here the CDR3 reads CASSGLQGYNEKLFF. In DNA, the CDR3 is TGTGCCAGCAGCGGATTACAGGGGTATAATGAAAAACTGTTTTTT.

This clone was detected once. The chain has TRBV10-3 and TRBJ1-4; TRBD1 aligns across 7 bases. Germline assignment: CDR1 ENHRY and CDR2 SYGVKD. V gave up 5 bases and J gave up 4 bases; unmatched junction bases: 13. The CDR3 has 17 amino acids. Here the CDR3 reads CAISPNLRTGGNEKLFF. The CDR3 DNA is TGTGCCATCAGTCCAAACCTAAGGACAGGAGGTAATGAAAAACTGTTTTTT.

The genes are TRBV7-8 and TRBJ2-7; 7 nucleotides agree with TRBD1. The CDR3 runs 16 residues. J was trimmed by 3 bases and V by 3 bases; bases with no gene match: 11. The V gene's germline CDR1 is SGHVS and CDR2 FQNEAQ. As DNA, the CDR3 is TGTGCCAGCAGCTTGGAGACAGGGTCCCTCTACTACGAGCAGTACTTC. Its protein product is CASSLETGSLYYEQYF.

The chain combines TRBV4-2 with TRBJ2-7, with a possible D match to TRBD1 (6 bases). V lost 5 bases and J 4 bases, leaving 18 bases between the germline ends. CDR1 and CDR2 from the germline V gene are LGHNA and YNFKEQ. CDR3 length: 15 residues. The CDR3 sequence is CASSSTERGSYEQYF. In DNA, the CDR3 is TGTGCCAGCAGCTCCACTGAAAGGGGGTCATACGAGCAGTACTTC.

A word on this clone: Other nucleotide sequences from this sample produce the same CDR3. This sequence joins TRBV9 and TRBJ2-7; D not certain. CDR3 size: 13 residues. Germline V gene sequence: CDR1 SGDLS, CDR2 YYNGEE. V was pared by 0 bases and J by 0 bases, with 4 bases between. The CDR3, as DNA: TGTGCCAGCAGCGTAGGGAGCTCCTACGAGCAGTACTTC. Translating gives CASSVGSSYEQYF. Full variable domain (missing parts from reference TRBV9 and TRBJ2-7): DSGVTQTPKHLITATGQRVTLRCSPRSGDLSVYWYQQSLDQGLQFLIQYYNGEERAKGNILERFSAQQFPDLHSELNLSSLELGDSALYFCASSVGSSYEQYFGPGTRLTVT.

This chain links TRBV9 with TRBJ2-1; maybe TRBD2 (5 bases). Germline CDR1 is SGDLS and CDR2 is YYNGEE. V lost 4 bases to trimming and J lost 4 bases, with 18 bases between them. The CDR3 consists of 16 residues. The CDR3 spells CASSPTPAGRYNEQFF. The CDR3 DNA sequence: TGTGCCAGCAGCCCCACTCCGGCGGGTAGGTACAATGAGCAGTTCTTC.

This chain uses TRBV13 with TRBJ2-7; possibly TRBD2 for D (5 bases). V lost 3 bases and J lost 7, with 22 bases in between. Looked up from germline, CDR1 is PRHDT and CDR2 is FYEKMQ (reference sequence). The CDR3 is 16 residues long. CDR3 region: CASSFLPGKGSGEQYF. In nucleotides, the CDR3 is TGTGCCAGCAGCTTTTTACCGGGAAAAGGGTCCGGGGAGCAGTACTTC.

J is TRBJ2-3 and V is TRBV7-6, with 10 positions matching TRBD2. The CDR3 has 15 amino acids. Germline V gene sequence: CDR1 SGHVS, CDR2 FNYEAQ. Unmatched junction bases numbered 13, after V lost 10 bases and J lost 6 bases. DNA of the CDR3: TGTGCCACCCTAGGGGCTAGCGGGAGTTCCGATACGCAGTATTTT. Protein product: CATLGASGSSDTQYF.

CDR3 sequence reads: CASSFFRTSTIFINEQYF. The CDR3 bases are TGTGCCAGCAGTTTCTTTCGGACATCTACAATTTTCATTAACGAGCAGTACTTC. This chain uses TRBV28 with TRBJ2-7; D is perhaps TRBD1 (5 bases). Germline V gene data show CDR1 as MDHEN and CDR2 as SYDVKM. Trimming stripped 3 bases from V and 5 bases from J, with 26 bases between. The CDR3 has 18 amino acids. The full variable domain, rest sourced from reference TRBV28 and TRBJ2-7, is DVKVTQSSRYLVKRTGEKVFLECVQDMDHENMFWYRQDPGLGLRLIYFSYDVKMKEKGDIPEGYSVSREKKERFSLILESASTNQTSMYLCASSFFRTSTIFINEQYFGPGTRLTVT.

The CDR3 nucleotides are TGTGCCACCAGCAGAGATGATCCCCGGGTTAATGAGCAGTTCTTC. It specifies CATSRDDPRVNEQFF. This rearrangement joins TRBV15 to TRBJ2-1, with D hard to call. Germline CDR1 reads LNHNV; CDR2 reads YYDKDF (reference sequence). The CDR3 totals 15 residues. Deletions cut 0 bases from V and 7 bases from J, with 13 bases between.

The chain carries TRBV19 and TRBJ1-5, with D perhaps TRBD1 (5 bases). The germline V gene has CDR1 LNHDA and CDR2 SQIVND (reference sequence). CDR3 length: 17 amino acids. V gave up 3 bases and J gave up 3 bases, with 18 bases separating them. The CDR3, as DNA: TGTGCCAGTAGTATTAGAGGGCTGTCGGGGGACAATCAGCCCCAGCATTTT. This encodes CASSIRGLSGDNQPQHF. The full variable domain, completed using reference TRBV19 and TRBJ1-5, is DGGITQSPKYLFRKEGQNVTLSCEQNLNHDAMYWYRQDPGQGLRLIYYSQIVNDFQKGDIAEGYSVSREKKESFPLTVTSAQKNPTAFYLCASSIRGLSGDNQPQHFGDGTRLSIL.